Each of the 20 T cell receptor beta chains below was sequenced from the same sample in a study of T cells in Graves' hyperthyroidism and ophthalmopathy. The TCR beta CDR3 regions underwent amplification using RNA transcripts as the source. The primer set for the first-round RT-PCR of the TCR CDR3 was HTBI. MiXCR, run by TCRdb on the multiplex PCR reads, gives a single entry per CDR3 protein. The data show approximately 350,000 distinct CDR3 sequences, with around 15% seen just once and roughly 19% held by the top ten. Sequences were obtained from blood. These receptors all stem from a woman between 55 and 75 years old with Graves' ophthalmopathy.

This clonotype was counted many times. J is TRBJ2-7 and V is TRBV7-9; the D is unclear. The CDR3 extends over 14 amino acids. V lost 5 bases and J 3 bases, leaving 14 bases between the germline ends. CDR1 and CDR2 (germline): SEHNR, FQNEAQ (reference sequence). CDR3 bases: TGTGCCAGCAGCCTTACCGGGCCCCGCTACGAGCAGTACTTC. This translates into CASSLTGPRYEQYF.

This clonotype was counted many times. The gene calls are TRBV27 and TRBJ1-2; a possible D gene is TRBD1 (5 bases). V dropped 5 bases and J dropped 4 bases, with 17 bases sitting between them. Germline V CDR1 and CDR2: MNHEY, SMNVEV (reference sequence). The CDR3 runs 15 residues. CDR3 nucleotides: TGTGCCAGCAGTCGAAACCATGGGGGGGGCTATGGCTACACCTTC. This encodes CASSRNHGGGYGYTF.

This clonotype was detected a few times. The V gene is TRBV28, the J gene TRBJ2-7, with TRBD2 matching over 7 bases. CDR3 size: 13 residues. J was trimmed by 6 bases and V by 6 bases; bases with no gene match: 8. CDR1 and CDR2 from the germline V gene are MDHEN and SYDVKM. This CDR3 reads CASRSRLAGEQYF. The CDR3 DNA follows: TGTGCCAGCAGGTCAAGACTAGCAGGCGAGCAGTACTTC.

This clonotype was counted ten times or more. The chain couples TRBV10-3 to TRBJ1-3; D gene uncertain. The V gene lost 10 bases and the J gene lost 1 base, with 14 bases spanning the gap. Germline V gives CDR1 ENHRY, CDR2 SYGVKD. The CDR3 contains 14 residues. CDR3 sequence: CANSASLSGNTIYF. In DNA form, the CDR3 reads TGTGCCAATTCTGCGTCGTTGTCTGGAAACACCATATATTTT.

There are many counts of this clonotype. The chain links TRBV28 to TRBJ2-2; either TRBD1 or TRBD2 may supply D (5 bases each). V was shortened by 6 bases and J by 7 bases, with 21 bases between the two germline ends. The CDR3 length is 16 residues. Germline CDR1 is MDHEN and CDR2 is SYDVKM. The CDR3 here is CASSPTEGRTGGELFF. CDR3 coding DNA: TGTGCCAGCAGCCCTACTGAGGGGCGGACCGGCGGGGAGCTGTTTTTT. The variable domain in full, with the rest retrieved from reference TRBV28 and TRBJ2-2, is DVKVTQSSRYLVKRTGEKVFLECVQDMDHENMFWYRQDPGLGLRLIYFSYDVKMKEKGDIPEGYSVSREKKERFSLILESASTNQTSMYLCASSPTEGRTGGELFFGEGSRLTVL.

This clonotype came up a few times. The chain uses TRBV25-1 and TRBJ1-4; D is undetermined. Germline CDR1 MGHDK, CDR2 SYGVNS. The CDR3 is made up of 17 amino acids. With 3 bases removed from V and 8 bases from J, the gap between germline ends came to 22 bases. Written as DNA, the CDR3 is TGTGCCAGCAGTGACTCTATTCAAGGTCTTTCGGACGAAAAACTGTTTTTT. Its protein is CASSDSIQGLSDEKLFF.

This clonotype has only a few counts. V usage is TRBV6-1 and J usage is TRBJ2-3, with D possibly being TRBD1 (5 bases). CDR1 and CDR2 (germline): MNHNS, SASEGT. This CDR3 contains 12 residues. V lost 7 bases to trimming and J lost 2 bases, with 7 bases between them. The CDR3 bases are TGTGCCAGCATAGGGGTCACAGATACGCAGTATTTT. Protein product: CASIGVTDTQYF.

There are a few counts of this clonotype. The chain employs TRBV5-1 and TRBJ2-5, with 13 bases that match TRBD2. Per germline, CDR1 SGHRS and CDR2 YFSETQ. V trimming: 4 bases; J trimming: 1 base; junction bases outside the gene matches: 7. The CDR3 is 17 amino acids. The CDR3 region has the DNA TGCGCCAGCAGCGTGAGACTAGCGGGAGGCGGCCAAGAGACCCAGTACTTC. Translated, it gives CASSVRLAGGGQETQYF.

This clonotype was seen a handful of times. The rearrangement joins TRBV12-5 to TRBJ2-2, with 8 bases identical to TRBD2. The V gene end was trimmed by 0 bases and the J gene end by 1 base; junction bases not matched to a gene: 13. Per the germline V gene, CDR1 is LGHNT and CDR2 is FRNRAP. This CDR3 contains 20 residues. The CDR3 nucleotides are TGTGCTAGTGGTTTGGTATTTGGCGGGGCGGGAGGAATGAACACCGGGGAGCTGTTTTTT. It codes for CASGLVFGGAGGMNTGELFF.

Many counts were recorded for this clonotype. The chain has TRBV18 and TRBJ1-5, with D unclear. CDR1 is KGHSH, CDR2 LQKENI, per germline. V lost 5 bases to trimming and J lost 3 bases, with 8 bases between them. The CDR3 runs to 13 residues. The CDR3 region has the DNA TGTGCCAGCTCATCCGCCCTCAATCAGCCCCAGCATTTT. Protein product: CASSSALNQPQHF.

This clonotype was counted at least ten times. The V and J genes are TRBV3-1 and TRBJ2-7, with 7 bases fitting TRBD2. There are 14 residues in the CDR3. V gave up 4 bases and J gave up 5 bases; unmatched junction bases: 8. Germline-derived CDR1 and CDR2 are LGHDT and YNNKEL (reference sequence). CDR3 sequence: CASSRGGSSDEQYF. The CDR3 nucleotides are TGTGCCAGCAGCCGAGGCGGGAGTTCCGACGAGCAGTACTTC.

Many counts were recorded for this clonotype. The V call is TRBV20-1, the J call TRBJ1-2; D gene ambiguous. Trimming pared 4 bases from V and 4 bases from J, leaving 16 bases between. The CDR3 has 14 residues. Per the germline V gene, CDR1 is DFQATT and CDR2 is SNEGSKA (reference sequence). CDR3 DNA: TGCAGTGCTACCCCGAGGGATCAAGGCTATGGCTACACCTTC. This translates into CSATPRDQGYGYTF.

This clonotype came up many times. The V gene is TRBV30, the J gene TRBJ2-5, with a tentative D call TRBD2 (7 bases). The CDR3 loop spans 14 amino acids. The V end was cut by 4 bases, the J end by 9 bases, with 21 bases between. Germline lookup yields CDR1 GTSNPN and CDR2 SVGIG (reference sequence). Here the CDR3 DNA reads TGTGCCTGGACCCCTCAAGGGGGGGGCCGGGCCCAGTACTTC. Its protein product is CAWTPQGGGRAQYF.

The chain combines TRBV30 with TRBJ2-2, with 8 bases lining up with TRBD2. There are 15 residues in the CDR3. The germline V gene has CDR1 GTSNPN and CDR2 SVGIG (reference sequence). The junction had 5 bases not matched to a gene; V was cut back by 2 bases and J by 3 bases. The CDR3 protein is CAWSSIGGDTGELFF. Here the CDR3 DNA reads TGTGCCTGGAGTTCTATCGGGGGGGACACCGGGGAGCTGTTTTTT.

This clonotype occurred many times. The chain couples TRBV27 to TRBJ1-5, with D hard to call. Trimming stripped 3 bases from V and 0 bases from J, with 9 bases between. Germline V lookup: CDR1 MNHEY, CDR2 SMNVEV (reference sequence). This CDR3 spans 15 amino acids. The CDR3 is CASSFGGYSNQPQHF. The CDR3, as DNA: TGTGCCAGCAGTTTTGGAGGGTATAGCAATCAGCCCCAGCATTTT.

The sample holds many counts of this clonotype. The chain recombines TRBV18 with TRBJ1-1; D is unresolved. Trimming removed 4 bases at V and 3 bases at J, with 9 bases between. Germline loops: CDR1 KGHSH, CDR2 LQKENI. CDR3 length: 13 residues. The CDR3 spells CASSQGFDTEAFF. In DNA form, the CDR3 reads TGTGCCAGCTCACAAGGGTTTGACACTGAAGCTTTCTTT.

As DNA, the CDR3 is TGTGCCAGTAGTATTCTAATGCGGGAGGAGAGGGCCGGGGAGCTGTTTTTT. This encodes CASSILMREERAGELFF. The chain uses TRBV19 and TRBJ2-2; TRBD2 matches 8 bases. CDR3 length equals 17 residues. With V trimmed by 3 bases and J by 6 bases, 12 bases remained unmatched. The germline gives CDR1 LNHDA, CDR2 SQIVND (reference sequence).

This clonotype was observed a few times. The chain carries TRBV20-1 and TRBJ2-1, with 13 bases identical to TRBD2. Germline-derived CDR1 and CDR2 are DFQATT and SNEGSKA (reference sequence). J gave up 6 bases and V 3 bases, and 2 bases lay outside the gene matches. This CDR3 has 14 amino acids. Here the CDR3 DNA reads TGCAGTGCTAGGAGGACTAGCGGGAGCAATGAGCAGTTCTTC. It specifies CSARRTSGSNEQFF.

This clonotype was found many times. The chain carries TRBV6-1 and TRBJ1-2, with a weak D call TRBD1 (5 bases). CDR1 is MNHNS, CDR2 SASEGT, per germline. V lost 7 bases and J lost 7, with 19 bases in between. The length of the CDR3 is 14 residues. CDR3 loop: CASTLDHQGGGYTF. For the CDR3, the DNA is TGTGCCAGCACTTTGGACCATCAGGGCGGTGGCTACACCTTC.

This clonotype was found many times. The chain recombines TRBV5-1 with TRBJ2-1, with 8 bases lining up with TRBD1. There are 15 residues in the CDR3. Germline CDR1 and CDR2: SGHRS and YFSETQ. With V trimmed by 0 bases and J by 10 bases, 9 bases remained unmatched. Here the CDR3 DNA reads TGCGCCAGCAGCTTGGAGGGACAGGTGGCAAGCGAGCAGTTCTTC. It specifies CASSLEGQVASEQFF.